A single sample is the source of the 10 T cell receptor beta chains below, sequenced in a study of control samples from healthy donors and cancer patients. Sequenced by immunoSEQ multiplex PCR; TCRdb stores in-frame clones only, minus some. The repertoire holds roughly 120,000 clones, with 70% to 90% as singletons. Sequencing was carried out using blood. The source of these receptors is a man aged 45-65 years in good health.

This clone showed up just once. The chain has TRBV6-6 and TRBJ2-2, with 9 bases that match TRBD2. V lost 10 bases and J lost 6; bases outside the gene matches: 9. The CDR3 totals 14 residues. Germline V gene data show CDR1 as MNHNY and CDR2 as SVGAGI (reference sequence). CDR3 amino acids: CATAGGLVPGELFF. The CDR3 DNA reads as TGTGCCACCGCGGGGGGGCTGGTTCCCGGGGAGCTGTTTTTT.

The chain joins TRBV19 to TRBJ1-5; 7 bases match TRBD1. Germline CDR1 reads LNHDA; CDR2 reads SQIVND (reference sequence). The V segment lost 7 bases and the J segment 4 bases; nucleotides outside the gene matches: 10. The CDR3 consists of 15 residues. Written as DNA, the CDR3 is TGTGCCAGTATGAGAACCGGGACAGAAAATCAGCCCCAGCATTTT. This encodes CASMRTGTENQPQHF.

This clone was counted only a few times. This sequence joins TRBV9 and TRBJ2-1, with D unresolved. This CDR3 comprises 14 residues. Trimming removed 2 bases at V and 4 bases at J, with 10 bases between. Germline CDR1 reads SGDLS; CDR2 reads YYNGEE. This chain's CDR3 is CASSVRVSYNEQFF. The CDR3 nucleotides are TGTGCCAGCAGCGTCCGAGTATCGTACAATGAGCAGTTCTTC.

The V call is TRBV11-3, the J call TRBJ2-5; 8 bases are shared with TRBD1. From germline, CDR1 is SGHNT and CDR2 YENEEA. The J segment lost 1 base and the V segment lost 5 bases, leaving 6 bases of the junction unmatched. This CDR3 spans 15 amino acids. Here the CDR3 reads CASSPFGQGQETQYF. DNA for the CDR3: TGTGCCAGCAGCCCCTTCGGACAGGGCCAAGAGACCCAGTACTTC.

The chain carries TRBV20-1 and TRBJ1-6; D unresolved. This CDR3 region has 18 residues. The V and J ends lost 3 bases and 0 bases respectively, with 18 bases between them. CDR1 and CDR2 (germline): DFQATT, SNEGSKA (reference sequence). The CDR3 sequence is CSASRRRRSGSYNSPLHF. The CDR3 DNA is TGCAGTGCTAGTCGCAGGAGAAGGAGCGGCTCCTATAATTCACCCCTCCACTTT.

The rearrangement joins TRBV2 to TRBJ2-5, with 7 bases fitting TRBD1. Germline assignment: CDR1 SNHLY and CDR2 FYNNEI. The CDR3 length is 13 residues. The junction had 4 bases not matched to a gene; V was cut back by 4 bases and J by 5 bases. The CDR3 DNA reads as TGTGCCAGCAGTGCGACAGGGCGGGAGACCCAGTACTTC. Translating gives CASSATGRETQYF.

This chain links TRBV11-3 with TRBJ1-6; D remains ambiguous. The CDR3 sequence is 15 residues long. The germline gives CDR1 SGHNT, CDR2 YENEEA. Trimming removed 1 base at V and 5 bases at J, with 9 bases between. As DNA, the CDR3 is TGTGCCAGCAGCTTAGGGCAGCGGGATAATTCACCCCTCCACTTT. It yields the protein CASSLGQRDNSPLHF.

The V gene is TRBV11-2, the J gene TRBJ2-3; D not resolved. The CDR3 has 16 residues. Between the trimmed V and J ends, which lost 2 bases and 2 bases, there was a span of 14 bases. The V gene's germline CDR1 is SGHAT and CDR2 FQNNGV. The CDR3 region has the DNA TGTGCCAGCAGCTTACTTTTTGCCAGTCACACAGATACGCAGTATTTT. Residues: CASSLLFASHTDTQYF.

The rearrangement uses TRBV5-1 and TRBJ1-2, with 8 nucleotides matching TRBD1. The CDR3 consists of 13 residues. Germline CDR1 SGHRS, CDR2 YFSETQ. The V and J ends lost 4 bases and 8 bases, in that order; junction bases with no gene match: 7. The CDR3 DNA follows: TGCGCCAGCAGCCCCAACAGGGGGGGCGGCTACACCTTC. This translates into CASSPNRGGGYTF.

CDR3 residues: CASSSLPGQGSYEQYF. The CDR3 DNA sequence: TGTGCCAGCAGCTCTTTACCGGGACAGGGGTCCTACGAGCAGTACTTC. The chain links TRBV7-9 to TRBJ2-7, with 10 bases fitting TRBD1. Trimming took 4 bases from V and 1 from J; bases not matched to a gene: 7. Germline CDR1 SEHNR, CDR2 FQNEAQ (reference sequence). The length of the CDR3 is 16 residues. Looking up the rest from reference TRBV7-9 and TRBJ2-7 gives the full variable domain: DTGVSQNPRHKITKRGQNVTFRCDPISEHNRLYWYRQTLGQGPEFLTYFQNEAQLEKSRLLSDRFSAERPKGSFSTLEIQRTEQGDSAMYLCASSSLPGQGSYEQYFGPGTRLTVT.